The following is a T cell receptor beta chain sequence with its context. Its antigen is as yet unknown. The data originate from a study of shared clonotypes between healthy human individuals. Positive CCR7 selection of CD45RO-negative cells yielded the naive CD8 cells, and terminally differentiated effector memory CD45RA+ cells were excluded. Germline CDR1 is SGHTA and CDR2 is FQGNSA. Trimming cost V 5 bases and J 1 base; bases outside gene matches: 4. The CDR3 contains 15 residues. Study-level points and caveats: The study's rarefaction showed incomplete sorted-subset sequencing despite large depth. It was expected that sequencing depth would affect clonotype sharing among donors. In this cohort, only blood was sampled, and tissue repertoires likely differ.

Profiling relied on immunoSEQ multiplex PCR, and the TCRdb table lists in-frame clones only, not all of them. The sample has about 2 million clones, roughly 94% seen once. This clonotype was sampled from a young man in good health. Source material: naive CD8+ T cells sorted from blood. The chain is built from TRBV7-2 and TRBJ1-5; TRBD1 matches at 8 bases. CDR3 DNA: TGTGCCAGCAGCCCGTACAGGGGGAGCAATCAGCCCCAGCATTTT. Translated: CASSPYRGSNQPQHF.